The source of this TCR beta chain is a study of OX40 agonist ivuxolimab in advanced cancers. Across the whole study: Cohort: around 79% men, mean age 60, aged about 23 to 80.

Worth noting for this clone: Its antigen is still unknown.

Sequenced by immunoSEQ multiplex PCR; TCRdb stores in-frame clones only, minus some. The table records about 82,000 clones, roughly 86% of them present only once. Study-wide results and caveats: No antigen was identified for the clonally expanded peripheral T cells.

This specimen consisted of CD4+ or CD8+ T cells sorted from blood, obtained in a trial of the OX40 agonist ivuxolimab. This sequence was found in an adult with an advanced solid tumor such as melanoma, head and neck, liver or kidney cancer.

This CDR3 is CASSLQGHRGNEQFF. CDR3 sequence (DNA): TGTGCCAGCAGCTTACAAGGACATCGAGGCAATGAGCAGTTCTTC. The chain is built from TRBV7-2 and TRBJ2-1, with a tentative D call TRBD1 (5 bases). There are 15 residues in the CDR3. Germline V gives CDR1 SGHTA, CDR2 FQGNSA. The V gene lost 2 bases and the J gene lost 6 bases, with 14 bases spanning the gap. Combining the CDR3 with reference TRBV7-2 and TRBJ2-1 gives the whole variable domain GAGVSQSPSNKVTEKGKDVELRCDPISGHTALYWYRQSLGQGLEFLIYFQGNSAPDKSGLPSDRFSAERTGGSVSTLTIQRTQQEDSAVYLCASSLQGHRGNEQFFGPGTRLTVL.